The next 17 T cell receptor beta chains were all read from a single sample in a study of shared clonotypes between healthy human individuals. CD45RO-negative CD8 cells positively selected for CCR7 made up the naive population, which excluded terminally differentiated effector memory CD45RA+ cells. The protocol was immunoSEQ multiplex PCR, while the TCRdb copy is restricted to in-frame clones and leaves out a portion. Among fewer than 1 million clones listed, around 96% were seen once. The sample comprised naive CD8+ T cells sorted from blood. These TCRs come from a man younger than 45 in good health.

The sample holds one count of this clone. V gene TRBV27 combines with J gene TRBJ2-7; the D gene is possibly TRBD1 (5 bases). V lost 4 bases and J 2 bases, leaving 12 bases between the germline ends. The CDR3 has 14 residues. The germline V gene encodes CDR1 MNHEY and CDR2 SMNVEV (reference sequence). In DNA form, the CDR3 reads TGTGCCAGCAGTTGGGGCAGGGAAACCTACGAGCAGTACTTC. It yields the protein CASSWGRETYEQYF.

The chain's CDR3 is CASSGVDEQFF. The CDR3 DNA reads as TGTGCCAGCAGTGGGGTTGATGAGCAGTTCTTC. The V call is TRBV2, the J call TRBJ2-1; D uncertain. Germline values: CDR1 SNHLY, CDR2 FYNNEI. The CDR3 runs to 11 residues. V lost 4 bases to trimming and J lost 8 bases, with 6 bases between them.

This CDR3 is CASSLTAHSNQPQHF. CDR3 DNA: TGTGCCAGCAGCTTGACAGCCCATAGCAATCAGCCCCAGCATTTT. The V call is TRBV5-6, the J call TRBJ1-5; the D is unclear. Trimming removed 1 base from V and 0 bases from J, with 8 bases in between. Germline V gene data show CDR1 as SGHDT and CDR2 as YYEEEE. CDR3 length: 15 residues. Full variable domain (rest looked up from reference TRBV5-6 and TRBJ1-5): DAGVTQSPTHLIKTRGQQVTLRCSPKSGHDTVSWYQQALGQGPQFIFQYYEEEERQRGNFPDRFSGHQFPNYSSELNVNALLLGDSALYLCASSLTAHSNQPQHFGDGTRLSIL.

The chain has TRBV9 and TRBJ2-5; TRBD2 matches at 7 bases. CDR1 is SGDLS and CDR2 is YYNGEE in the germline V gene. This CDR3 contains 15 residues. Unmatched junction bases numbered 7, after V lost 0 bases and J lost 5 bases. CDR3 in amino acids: CASSVGGGLRETQYF. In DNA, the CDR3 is TGTGCCAGCAGCGTAGGGGGAGGGCTCCGGGAGACCCAGTACTTC.

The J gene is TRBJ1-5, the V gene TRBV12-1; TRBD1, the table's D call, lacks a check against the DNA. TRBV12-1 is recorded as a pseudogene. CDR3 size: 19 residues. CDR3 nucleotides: TGTGCCAGCAGCTTGGACCGGGACAGGTATTGGTCAAGCAATCAGCCCCAGCATTTT. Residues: CASSLDRDRYWSSNQPQHF.

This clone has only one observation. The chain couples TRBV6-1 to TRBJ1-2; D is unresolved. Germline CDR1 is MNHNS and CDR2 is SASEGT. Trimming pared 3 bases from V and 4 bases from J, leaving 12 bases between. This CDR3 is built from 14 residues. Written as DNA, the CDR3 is TGTGCCAGCAGTGACCCGACAAAAGGCTATGGCTACACCTTC. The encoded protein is CASSDPTKGYGYTF.

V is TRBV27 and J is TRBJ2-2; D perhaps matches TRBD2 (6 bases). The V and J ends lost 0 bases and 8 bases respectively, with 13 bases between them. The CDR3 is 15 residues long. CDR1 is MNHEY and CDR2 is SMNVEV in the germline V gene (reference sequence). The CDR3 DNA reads TGTGCCAGCAGTTTATCTTGGGGGGACCTGGGGGAGCTGTTTTTT. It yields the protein CASSLSWGDLGELFF.

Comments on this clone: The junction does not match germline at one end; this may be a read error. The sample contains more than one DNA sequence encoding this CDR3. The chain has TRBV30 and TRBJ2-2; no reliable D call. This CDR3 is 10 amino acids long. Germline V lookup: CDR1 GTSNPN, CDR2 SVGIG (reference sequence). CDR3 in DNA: TGCGCCTGGAGTGCCGGGGAGCTGTTTTTT. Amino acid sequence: CAWSAGELFF.

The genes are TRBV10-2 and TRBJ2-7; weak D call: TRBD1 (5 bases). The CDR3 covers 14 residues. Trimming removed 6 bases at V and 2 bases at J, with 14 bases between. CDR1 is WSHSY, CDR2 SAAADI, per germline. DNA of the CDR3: TGCGCCAGCAGGGTGACAGCACTAACCTACGAGCAGTACTTC. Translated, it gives CASRVTALTYEQYF.

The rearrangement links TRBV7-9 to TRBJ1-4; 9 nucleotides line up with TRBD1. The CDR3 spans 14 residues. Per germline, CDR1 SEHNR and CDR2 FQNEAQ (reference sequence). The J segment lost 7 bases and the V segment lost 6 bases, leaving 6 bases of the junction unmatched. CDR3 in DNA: TGTGCCAGCAGGTCACAGGGGGCGGGTGAAAAACTGTTTTTT. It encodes CASRSQGAGEKLFF.

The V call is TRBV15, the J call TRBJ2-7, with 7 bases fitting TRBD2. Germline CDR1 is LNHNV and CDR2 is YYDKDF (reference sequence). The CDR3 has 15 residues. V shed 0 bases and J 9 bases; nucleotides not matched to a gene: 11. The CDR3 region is CATSRDVIVPGGQYF. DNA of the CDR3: TGTGCCACCAGCAGAGATGTTATTGTGCCGGGGGGGCAGTACTTC.

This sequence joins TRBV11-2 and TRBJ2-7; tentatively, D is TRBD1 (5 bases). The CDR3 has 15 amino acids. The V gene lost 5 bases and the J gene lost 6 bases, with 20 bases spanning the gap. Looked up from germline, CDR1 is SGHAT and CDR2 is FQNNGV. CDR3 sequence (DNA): TGTGCCAGCAGCGAAACGCCGAGACAGATACTCGAGCAGTACTTC. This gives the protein CASSETPRQILEQYF.

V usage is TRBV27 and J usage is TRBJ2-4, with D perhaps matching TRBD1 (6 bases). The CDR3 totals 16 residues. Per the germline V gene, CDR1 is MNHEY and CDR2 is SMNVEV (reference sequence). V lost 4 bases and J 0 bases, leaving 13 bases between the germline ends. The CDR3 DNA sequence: TGTGCCAGCAGTTCCCCTGGGGGCCTAGCCAAAAACATTCAGTACTTC. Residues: CASSSPGGLAKNIQYF.

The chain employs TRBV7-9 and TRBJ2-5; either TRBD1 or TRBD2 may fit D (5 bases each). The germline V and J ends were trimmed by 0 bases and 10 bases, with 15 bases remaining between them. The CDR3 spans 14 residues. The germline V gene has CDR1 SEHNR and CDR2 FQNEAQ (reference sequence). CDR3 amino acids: CASSLAWQGDGQYF. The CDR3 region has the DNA TGTGCCAGCAGCTTAGCGTGGCAGGGAGACGGCCAGTACTTC.

The CDR3 region is CASSESGLGREQFF. The DNA for the CDR3 is TGCGCCAGCAGTGAGTCAGGACTCGGAAGGGAGCAGTTCTTC. V gene TRBV10-1 combines with J gene TRBJ2-1; a weak D match, TRBD2 (5 bases). The CDR3 is made up of 14 amino acids. Germline CDR1 and CDR2: WNHNN and SYGVQD (reference sequence). Trimming removed 0 bases at V and 10 bases at J, with 13 bases between.

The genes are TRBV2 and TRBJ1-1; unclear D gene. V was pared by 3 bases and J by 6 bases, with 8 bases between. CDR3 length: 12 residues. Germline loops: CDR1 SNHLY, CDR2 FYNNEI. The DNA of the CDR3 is TGTGCCAGCAGTGACGGGGTTTCTGAAGCTTTCTTT. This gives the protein CASSDGVSEAFF. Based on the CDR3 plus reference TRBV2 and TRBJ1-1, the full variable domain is EPEVTQTPSHQVTQMGQEVILRCVPISNHLYFYWYRQILGQKVEFLVSFYNNEISEKSEIFDDQFSVERPDGSNFTLKIRSTKLEDSAMYFCASSDGVSEAFFGQGTRLTVV.

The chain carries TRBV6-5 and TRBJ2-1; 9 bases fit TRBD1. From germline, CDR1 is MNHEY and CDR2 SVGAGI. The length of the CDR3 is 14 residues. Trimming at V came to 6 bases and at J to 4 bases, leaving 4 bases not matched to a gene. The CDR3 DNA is TGTGCCAGCAGAACCGGGACAGGGTACAATGAGCAGTTCTTC. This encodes CASRTGTGYNEQFF.